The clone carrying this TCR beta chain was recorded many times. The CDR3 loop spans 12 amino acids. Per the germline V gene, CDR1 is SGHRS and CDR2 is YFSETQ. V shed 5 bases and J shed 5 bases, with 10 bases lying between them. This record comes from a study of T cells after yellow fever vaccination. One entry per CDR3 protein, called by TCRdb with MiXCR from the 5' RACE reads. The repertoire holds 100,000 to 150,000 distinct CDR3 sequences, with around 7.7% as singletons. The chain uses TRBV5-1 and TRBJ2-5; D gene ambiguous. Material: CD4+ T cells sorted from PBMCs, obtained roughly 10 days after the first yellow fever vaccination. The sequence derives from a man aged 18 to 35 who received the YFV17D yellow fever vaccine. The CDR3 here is CASRRGAETQYF. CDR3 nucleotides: TGCGCCAGCAGACGAGGAGCGGAGACCCAGTACTTC. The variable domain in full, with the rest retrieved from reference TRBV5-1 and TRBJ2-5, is KAGVTQTPRYLIKTRGQQVTLSCSPISGHRSVSWYQQTPGQGLQFLFEYFSETQRNKGNFPGRFSGRQFSNSRSEMNVSTLELGDSALYLCASRRGAETQYFGPGTRLLVL.